What follows describes a single TCR beta chain. The entry originates in a study of T-cell memory formation after mild COVID-19. Germline CDR1 reads SGHRS; CDR2 reads YFSETQ. Trimming removed 4 bases from V and 8 bases from J; junction bases left unmatched: 9. The CDR3 contains 14 residues. TCRdb called the 5' RACE reads again in MiXCR, with one record for every CDR3 protein. This table has approximately 240,000 distinct CDR3 sequences, about 16% appearing once. The receptor's source is a man aged 18 to 30 who had mild COVID-19 (a few samples of this study predate the infection). Cell type and time point are not known. The V gene is TRBV5-1, the J gene TRBJ2-3; the match to TRBD2 covers 8 bases. Sequencing was performed on PBMCs or a T cell subset sorted from them (not recorded which). Here the CDR3 reads CASSQGTRGGTQYF. In nucleotides, the CDR3 is TGCGCCAGCAGCCAGGGGACTAGGGGCGGTACGCAGTATTTT.